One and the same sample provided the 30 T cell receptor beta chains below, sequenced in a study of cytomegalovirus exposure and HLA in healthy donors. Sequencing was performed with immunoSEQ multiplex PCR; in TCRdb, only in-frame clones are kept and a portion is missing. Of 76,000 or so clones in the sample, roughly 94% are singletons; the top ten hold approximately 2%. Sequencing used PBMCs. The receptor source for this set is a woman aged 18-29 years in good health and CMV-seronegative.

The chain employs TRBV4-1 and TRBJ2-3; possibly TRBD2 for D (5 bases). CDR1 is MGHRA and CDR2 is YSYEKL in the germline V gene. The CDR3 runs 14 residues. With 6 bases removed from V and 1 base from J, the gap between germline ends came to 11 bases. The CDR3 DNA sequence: TGCGCCAGCAGTCGAGAGGGAGGCACAGATACGCAGTATTTT. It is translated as CASSREGGTDTQYF.

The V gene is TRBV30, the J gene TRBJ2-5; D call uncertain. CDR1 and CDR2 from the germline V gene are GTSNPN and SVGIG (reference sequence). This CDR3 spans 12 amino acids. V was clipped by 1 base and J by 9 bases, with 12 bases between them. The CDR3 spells CAWSGQYQAQYF. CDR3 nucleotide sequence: TGTGCCTGGAGTGGTCAATACCAGGCCCAGTACTTC.

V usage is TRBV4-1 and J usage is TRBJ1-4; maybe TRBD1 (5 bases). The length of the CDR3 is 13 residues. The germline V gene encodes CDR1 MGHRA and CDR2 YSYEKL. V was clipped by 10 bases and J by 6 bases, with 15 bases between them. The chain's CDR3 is CATGGGWDEKLFF. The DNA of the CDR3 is TGCGCCACCGGCGGGGGTTGGGATGAAAAACTGTTTTTT.

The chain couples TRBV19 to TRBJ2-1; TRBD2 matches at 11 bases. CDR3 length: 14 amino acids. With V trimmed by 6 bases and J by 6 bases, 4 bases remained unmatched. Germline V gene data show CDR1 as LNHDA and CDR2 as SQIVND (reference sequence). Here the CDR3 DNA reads TGTGCCAGTAGAACTAGCGGGAGTATCAATGAGCAGTTCTTC. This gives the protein CASRTSGSINEQFF.

Here the CDR3 reads CASGLGGQGNYGYTF. DNA of the CDR3: TGTGCTAGTGGTTTGGGCGGACAGGGGAACTATGGCTACACCTTC. V is TRBV12-5 and J is TRBJ1-2; 9 bases match TRBD1. The germline gives CDR1 LGHNT, CDR2 FRNRAP. The J segment lost 2 bases and the V segment lost 1 base, leaving 2 bases of the junction unmatched. This CDR3 contains 15 residues.

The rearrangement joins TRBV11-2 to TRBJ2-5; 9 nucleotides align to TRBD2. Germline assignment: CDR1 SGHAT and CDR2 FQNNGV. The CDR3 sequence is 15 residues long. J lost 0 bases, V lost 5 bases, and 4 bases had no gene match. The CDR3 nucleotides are TGTGCCAGCAGCCATAGCGGGGGCCACCAAGAGACCCAGTACTTC. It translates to CASSHSGGHQETQYF.

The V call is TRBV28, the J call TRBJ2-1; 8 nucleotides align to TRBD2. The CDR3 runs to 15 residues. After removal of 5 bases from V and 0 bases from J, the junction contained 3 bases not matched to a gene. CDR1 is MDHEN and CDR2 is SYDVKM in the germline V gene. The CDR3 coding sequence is TGTGCCAGCAGTATTAGCGGGATCTCCTACAATGAGCAGTTCTTC. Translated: CASSISGISYNEQFF.

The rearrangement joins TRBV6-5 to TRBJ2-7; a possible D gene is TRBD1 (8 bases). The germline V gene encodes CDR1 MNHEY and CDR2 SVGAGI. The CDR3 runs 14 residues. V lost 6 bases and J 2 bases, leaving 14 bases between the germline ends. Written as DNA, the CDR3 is TGTGCCAGCAGGGCTACAGGGGGGGCCTACGAGCAGTACTTC. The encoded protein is CASRATGGAYEQYF.

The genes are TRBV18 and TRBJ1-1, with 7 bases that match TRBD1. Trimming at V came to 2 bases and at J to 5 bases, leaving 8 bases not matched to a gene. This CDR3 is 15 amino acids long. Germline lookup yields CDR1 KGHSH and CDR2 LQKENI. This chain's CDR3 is CASSPKDRRGTEAFF. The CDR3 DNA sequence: TGTGCCAGCTCACCAAAGGACAGGAGGGGAACTGAAGCTTTCTTT.

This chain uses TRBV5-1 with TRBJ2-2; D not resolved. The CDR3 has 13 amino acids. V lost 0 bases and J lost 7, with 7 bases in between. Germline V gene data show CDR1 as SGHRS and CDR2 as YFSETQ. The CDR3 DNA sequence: TGCGCCAGCAGCTTGGGAGTCCGCGGGGAGCTGTTTTTT. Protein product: CASSLGVRGELFF.

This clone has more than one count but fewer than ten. As DNA, the CDR3 is TGTGCCAGCAGCCAAGAAACGGGTGGGTCCTACAATGAGCAGTTCTTC. Translation: CASSQETGGSYNEQFF. The chain joins TRBV4-2 to TRBJ2-1, with no clear D. Trimming left V 0 bases short and J 1 base short, with 10 bases between. Looked up from germline, CDR1 is LGHNA and CDR2 is YNFKEQ. CDR3 length: 16 residues.

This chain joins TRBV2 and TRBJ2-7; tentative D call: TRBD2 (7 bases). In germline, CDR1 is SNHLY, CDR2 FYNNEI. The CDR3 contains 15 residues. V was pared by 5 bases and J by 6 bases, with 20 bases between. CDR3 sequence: CASSTARGAQGEQYF. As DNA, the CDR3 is TGTGCCAGCAGTACCGCTCGGGGGGCTCAGGGCGAGCAGTACTTC.

This CDR3 reads CASSLGLAGYGETQYF. The CDR3 DNA is TGTGCCAGCAGCTTAGGACTAGCGGGCTATGGAGAGACCCAGTACTTC. This sequence joins TRBV5-4 and TRBJ2-5; 11 bases align to TRBD2. The CDR3 contains 16 residues. The germline CDR1 and CDR2 sequences are SGHNT and YYREEE (reference sequence). The junction had 7 bases not matched to a gene; V was cut back by 2 bases and J by 4 bases.

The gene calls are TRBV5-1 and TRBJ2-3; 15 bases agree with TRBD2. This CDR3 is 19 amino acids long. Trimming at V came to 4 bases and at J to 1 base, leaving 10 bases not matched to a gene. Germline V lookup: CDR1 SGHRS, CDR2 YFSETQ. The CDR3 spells CASSHQGLAGGLGTDTQYF. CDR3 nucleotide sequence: TGCGCCAGCAGCCACCAGGGACTAGCGGGGGGCTTAGGCACAGATACGCAGTATTTT. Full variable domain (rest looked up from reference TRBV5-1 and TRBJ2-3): KAGVTQTPRYLIKTRGQQVTLSCSPISGHRSVSWYQQTPGQGLQFLFEYFSETQRNKGNFPGRFSGRQFSNSRSEMNVSTLELGDSALYLCASSHQGLAGGLGTDTQYFGPGTRLTVL.

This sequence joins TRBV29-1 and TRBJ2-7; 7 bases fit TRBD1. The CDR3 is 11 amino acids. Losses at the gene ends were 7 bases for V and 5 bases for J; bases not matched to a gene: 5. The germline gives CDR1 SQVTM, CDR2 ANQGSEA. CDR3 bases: TGCAGCGGCCGACAGGGCCACGAGCAGTACTTC. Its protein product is CSGRQGHEQYF.

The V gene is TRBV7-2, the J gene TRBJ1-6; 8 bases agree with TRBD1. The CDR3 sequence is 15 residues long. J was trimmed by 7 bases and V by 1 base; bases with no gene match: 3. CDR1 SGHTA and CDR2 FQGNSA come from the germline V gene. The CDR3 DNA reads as TGTGCCAGCAGCTTAGTTACAGGGGGAAATTCACCCCTCCACTTT. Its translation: CASSLVTGGNSPLHF. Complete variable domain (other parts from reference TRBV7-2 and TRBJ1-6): GAGVSQSPSNKVTEKGKDVELRCDPISGHTALYWYRQSLGQGLEFLIYFQGNSAPDKSGLPSDRFSAERTGGSVSTLTIQRTQQEDSAVYLCASSLVTGGNSPLHFGNGTRLTVT.

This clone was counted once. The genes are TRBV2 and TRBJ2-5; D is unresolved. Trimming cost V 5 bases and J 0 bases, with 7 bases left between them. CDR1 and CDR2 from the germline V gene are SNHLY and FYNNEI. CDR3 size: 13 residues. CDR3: CASSPTYQETQYF. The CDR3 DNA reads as TGTGCCAGCAGTCCCACTTACCAAGAGACCCAGTACTTC.

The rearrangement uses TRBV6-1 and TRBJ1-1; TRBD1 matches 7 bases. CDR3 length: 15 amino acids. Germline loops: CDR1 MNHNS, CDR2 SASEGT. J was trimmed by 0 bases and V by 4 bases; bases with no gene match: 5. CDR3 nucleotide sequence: TGTGCCAGCAGTGTACCTGACAGGGTGAACACTGAAGCTTTCTTT. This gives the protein CASSVPDRVNTEAFF.

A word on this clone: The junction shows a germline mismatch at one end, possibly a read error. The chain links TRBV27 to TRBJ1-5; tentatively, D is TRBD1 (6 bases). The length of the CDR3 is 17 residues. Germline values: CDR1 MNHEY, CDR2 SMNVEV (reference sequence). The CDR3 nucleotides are TGTGCCAGCAGTTTAGCATTTACGGGACACCTCAATCAGCTCCAGCATTTT. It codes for CASSLAFTGHLNQLQHF.

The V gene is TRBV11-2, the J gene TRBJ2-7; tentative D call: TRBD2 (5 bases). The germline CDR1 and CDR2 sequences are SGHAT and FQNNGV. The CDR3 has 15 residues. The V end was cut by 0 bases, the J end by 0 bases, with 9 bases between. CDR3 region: CASSLDLRGSYEQYF. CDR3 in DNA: TGTGCCAGCAGCTTAGATCTCCGGGGCTCCTACGAGCAGTACTTC.

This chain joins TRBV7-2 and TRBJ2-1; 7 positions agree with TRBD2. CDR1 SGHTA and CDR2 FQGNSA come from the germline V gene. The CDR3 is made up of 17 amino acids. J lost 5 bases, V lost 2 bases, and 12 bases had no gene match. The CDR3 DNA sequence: TGTGCCAGCAGCTTAAACCCCTACGGGAGGAACCACAATGAGCAGTTCTTC. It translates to CASSLNPYGRNHNEQFF.

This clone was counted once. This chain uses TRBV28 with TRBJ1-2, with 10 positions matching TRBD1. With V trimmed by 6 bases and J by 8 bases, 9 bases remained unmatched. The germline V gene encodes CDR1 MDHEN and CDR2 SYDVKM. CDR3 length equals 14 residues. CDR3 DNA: TGTGCCAGCAGCAGTCCCGGGACAGGGGACGGCTACACCTTC. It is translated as CASSSPGTGDGYTF.

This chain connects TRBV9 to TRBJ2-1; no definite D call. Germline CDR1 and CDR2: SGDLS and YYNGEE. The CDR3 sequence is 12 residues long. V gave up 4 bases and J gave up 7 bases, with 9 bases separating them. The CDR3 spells CASSLNLNEQFF. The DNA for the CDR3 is TGTGCCAGCAGCCTAAATCTGAATGAGCAGTTCTTC.

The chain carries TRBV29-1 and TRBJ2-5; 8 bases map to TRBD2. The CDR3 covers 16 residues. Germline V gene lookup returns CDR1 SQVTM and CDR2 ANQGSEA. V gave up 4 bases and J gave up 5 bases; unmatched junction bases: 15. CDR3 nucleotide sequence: TGCAGCGTTGGAGGCTCACTTAGCGGGACAATGGAGACCCAGTACTTC. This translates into CSVGGSLSGTMETQYF.

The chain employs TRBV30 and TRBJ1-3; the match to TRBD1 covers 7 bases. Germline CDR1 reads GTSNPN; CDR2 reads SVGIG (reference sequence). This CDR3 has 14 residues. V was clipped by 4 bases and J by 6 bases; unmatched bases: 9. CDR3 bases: TGTGCCTGGAAGGCGGCAGGGGGAGAAAACACCATATATTTT. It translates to CAWKAAGGENTIYF.

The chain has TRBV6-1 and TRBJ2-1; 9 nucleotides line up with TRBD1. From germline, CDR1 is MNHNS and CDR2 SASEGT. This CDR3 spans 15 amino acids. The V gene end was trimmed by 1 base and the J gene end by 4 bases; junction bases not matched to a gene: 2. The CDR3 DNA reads TGTGCCAGCAGTGAAGTGGGACAGGGTTACAATGAGCAGTTCTTC. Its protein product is CASSEVGQGYNEQFF.

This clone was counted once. The CDR3 DNA reads TGCGCCAGCAGCCCCGGGACAGGGAGCATGAACACTGAAGCTTTCTTT. The encoded protein is CASSPGTGSMNTEAFF. The chain combines TRBV4-1 with TRBJ1-1; 9 bases map to TRBD1. The CDR3 has 16 residues. Germline assignment: CDR1 MGHRA and CDR2 YSYEKL. J gave up 0 bases and V 4 bases, and 6 bases lay outside the gene matches.

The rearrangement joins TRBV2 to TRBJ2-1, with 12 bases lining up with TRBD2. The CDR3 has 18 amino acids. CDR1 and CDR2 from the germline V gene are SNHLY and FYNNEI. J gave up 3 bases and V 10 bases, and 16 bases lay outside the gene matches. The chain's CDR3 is CATTGPVTSGGFYNEQFF. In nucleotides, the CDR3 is TGTGCCACCACAGGCCCAGTTACTAGCGGGGGGTTCTACAATGAGCAGTTCTTC. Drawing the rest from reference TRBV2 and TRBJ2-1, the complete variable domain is EPEVTQTPSHQVTQMGQEVILRCVPISNHLYFYWYRQILGQKVEFLVSFYNNEISEKSEIFDDQFSVERPDGSNFTLKIRSTKLEDSAMYFCATTGPVTSGGFYNEQFFGPGTRLTVL.

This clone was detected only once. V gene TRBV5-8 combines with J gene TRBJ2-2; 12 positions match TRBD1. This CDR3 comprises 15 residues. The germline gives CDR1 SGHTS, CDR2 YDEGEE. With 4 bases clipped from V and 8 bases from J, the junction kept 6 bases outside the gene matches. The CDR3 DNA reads TGTGCCAGCAGCCCCGGGACAGGGGGCGGAGGGGAGCTGTTTTTT. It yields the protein CASSPGTGGGGELFF. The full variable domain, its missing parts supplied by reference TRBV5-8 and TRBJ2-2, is EAGVTQSPTHLIKTRGQQATLRCSPISGHTSVYWYQQALGLGLQFLLWYDEGEERNRGNFPPRFSGRQFPNYSSELNVNALELEDSALYLCASSPGTGGGGELFFGEGSRLTVL.

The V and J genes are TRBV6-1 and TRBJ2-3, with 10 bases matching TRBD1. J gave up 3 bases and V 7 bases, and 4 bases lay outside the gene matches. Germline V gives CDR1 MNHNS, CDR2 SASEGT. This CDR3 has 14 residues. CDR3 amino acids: CASTSGQGTDTQYF. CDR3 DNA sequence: TGTGCCAGCACATCGGGACAGGGGACAGATACGCAGTATTTT.